The 30 T cell receptor beta chains below were found in one sample sequenced in a study of OX40 agonist ivuxolimab in advanced cancers. Only in-frame clones appear in the TCRdb table, and some are missing; sequencing was by immunoSEQ multiplex PCR. The repertoire holds more than 40,000 clones, with 60% to 80% as singletons. This specimen was CD4+ or CD8+ T cells sorted from blood, taken in a trial of the OX40 agonist ivuxolimab. Receptors were obtained from an adult with an advanced solid tumor such as melanoma, head and neck, liver or kidney cancer.

This clone has only one observation. CDR3 amino acids: CASREGNNQPQHF. The CDR3 bases are TGTGCCTCTAGGGAGGGGAACAATCAGCCCCAGCATTTT. The V gene is TRBV2, the J gene TRBJ1-5; tentative D call: TRBD1 (5 bases). The CDR3 has 13 residues. The V gene's germline CDR1 is SNHLY and CDR2 FYNNEI. The V end was cut by 11 bases, the J end by 3 bases, with 14 bases between.

This chain connects TRBV19 to TRBJ2-1; 12 bases match TRBD2. The CDR3 is 16 residues long. The V and J ends lost 5 bases and 7 bases, in that order; junction bases with no gene match: 9. Germline V gives CDR1 LNHDA, CDR2 SQIVND (reference sequence). The CDR3 loop is CASSSKTSGSVNEQFF. As DNA, the CDR3 is TGTGCCAGTAGTTCCAAGACTAGCGGGAGTGTTAATGAGCAGTTCTTC.

This rearrangement joins TRBV5-1 to TRBJ2-1, with 8 positions matching TRBD2. V trimming: 0 bases; J trimming: 5 bases; junction bases outside the gene matches: 4. This CDR3 is built from 15 residues. The germline CDR1 and CDR2 sequences are SGHRS and YFSETQ. CDR3 bases: TGCGCCAGCAGCTTGGGGACTAGCAGACACAATGAGCAGTTCTTC. Translating gives CASSLGTSRHNEQFF.

The chain couples TRBV5-8 to TRBJ1-3; 9 bases match TRBD1. Germline CDR1 reads SGHTS; CDR2 reads YDEGEE. With 4 bases clipped from V and 3 bases from J, the junction kept 5 bases outside the gene matches. The CDR3 runs to 15 residues. CDR3 bases: TGTGCCAGCAGCCGTGGGACAGGGAGTGGAAACACCATATATTTT. Residues: CASSRGTGSGNTIYF. Filled out from reference TRBV5-8 and TRBJ1-3, the complete variable domain reads EAGVTQSPTHLIKTRGQQATLRCSPISGHTSVYWYQQALGLGLQFLLWYDEGEERNRGNFPPRFSGRQFPNYSSELNVNALELEDSALYLCASSRGTGSGNTIYFGEGSWLTVV.

The chain has TRBV6-6 and TRBJ1-2; perhaps TRBD1 as D (5 bases). The CDR3 is made up of 15 amino acids. Trimming cost V 0 bases and J 6 bases, with 14 bases left between them. CDR1 is MNHNY, CDR2 SVGAGI, per germline (reference sequence). The CDR3 DNA reads TGTGCCAGCAGTTACTCGATGGGGGGTACGAATGGCTACACCTTC. This gives the protein CASSYSMGGTNGYTF.

The rearrangement uses TRBV4-1 and TRBJ2-7; 11 nucleotides line up with TRBD2. Germline V gene sequence: CDR1 MGHRA, CDR2 YSYEKL. Germline trimming cut 5 bases from V and 3 bases from J; bases unmatched to any gene: 6. This CDR3 is built from 15 residues. The CDR3 sequence: CASSGPTSGNYEQYF. The DNA of the CDR3 is TGCGCCAGCAGCGGACCGACTAGCGGGAACTACGAGCAGTACTTC.

The sample holds a few counts of this clone. The chain couples TRBV20-1 to TRBJ2-1; the D is unclear. This CDR3 spans 11 amino acids. The germline V gene encodes CDR1 DFQATT and CDR2 SNEGSKA (reference sequence). V was pared by 8 bases and J by 10 bases, with 15 bases between. The CDR3 reads CSCTRIGEQFF. CDR3 nucleotides: TGCAGTTGTACCCGGATCGGCGAGCAGTTCTTC.

The rearrangement joins TRBV5-1 to TRBJ2-5; D call uncertain. From germline, CDR1 is SGHRS and CDR2 YFSETQ. Trimming shortened V by 0 bases and J by 6 bases, and 9 bases separated the two germline ends. CDR3 length: 13 residues. CDR3 DNA sequence: TGCGCCAGCAGCTTGGGTGATCGAAAGACCCAGTACTTC. Translated, it gives CASSLGDRKTQYF. Drawing the rest from reference TRBV5-1 and TRBJ2-5, the complete variable domain is KAGVTQTPRYLIKTRGQQVTLSCSPISGHRSVSWYQQTPGQGLQFLFEYFSETQRNKGNFPGRFSGRQFSNSRSEMNVSTLELGDSALYLCASSLGDRKTQYFGPGTRLLVL.

V gene TRBV7-9 combines with J gene TRBJ2-7; 11 bases are shared with TRBD2. Germline loops: CDR1 SEHNR, CDR2 FQNEAQ (reference sequence). This CDR3 spans 17 amino acids. The V and J ends lost 5 bases and 9 bases, in that order; junction bases with no gene match: 18. This CDR3 is CASSPLALAGGQWGQYF. CDR3 coding DNA: TGTGCCAGCAGCCCCCTGGCCTTAGCGGGAGGGCAGTGGGGGCAGTACTTC. The full variable domain, in which reference TRBV7-9 and TRBJ2-7 provide the parts outside the CDR3, is DTGVSQNPRHKITKRGQNVTFRCDPISEHNRLYWYRQTLGQGPEFLTYFQNEAQLEKSRLLSDRFSAERPKGSFSTLEIQRTEQGDSAMYLCASSPLALAGGQWGQYFGPGTRLTVT.

This chain connects TRBV30 to TRBJ1-5; a possible D gene is TRBD1 (6 bases). CDR1 and CDR2 (germline): GTSNPN, SVGIG (reference sequence). The CDR3 is 15 amino acids. With 3 bases removed from V and 3 bases from J, the gap between germline ends came to 15 bases. The CDR3 DNA is TGTGCCTGGAGACAAAACGGACAGTACAATCAGCCCCAGCATTTT. It translates to CAWRQNGQYNQPQHF.

This clone showed up many times. This chain uses TRBV28 with TRBJ1-2, with 10 nucleotides matching TRBD1. Germline V gene lookup returns CDR1 MDHEN and CDR2 SYDVKM. The CDR3 covers 15 residues. V shed 6 bases and J 4 bases; nucleotides not matched to a gene: 8. CDR3 nucleotides: TGTGCCAGCAGCCAACCCGGGACAGGGGCCTATGGCTACACCTTC. It codes for CASSQPGTGAYGYTF.

V and J are TRBV28 and TRBJ1-2; D is unclear. Germline CDR1 reads MDHEN; CDR2 reads SYDVKM. The CDR3 has 11 residues. V lost 8 bases, J lost 7 bases, and 11 bases lay in between. The CDR3 reads CASSRLTGYTF. The DNA of the CDR3 is TGTGCCAGCTCGAGACTAACTGGCTACACCTTC.

The rearrangement links TRBV4-2 to TRBJ1-5; TRBD1 matches 8 bases. In germline, CDR1 is LGHNA, CDR2 YNFKEQ. The V and J ends lost 5 bases and 6 bases, in that order; junction bases with no gene match: 9. The CDR3 totals 15 residues. CDR3 DNA sequence: TGTGCCAGCAGCGCGACAGGGGATTTAGGTCAGCCCCAGCATTTT. Its protein product is CASSATGDLGQPQHF.

The V and J genes are TRBV6-6 and TRBJ2-7, with 8 bases fitting TRBD2. The trim removed 4 bases at V and 0 bases at J, leaving 5 bases unmatched. The V gene's germline CDR1 is MNHNY and CDR2 SVGAGI (reference sequence). The CDR3 spans 15 residues. CDR3 in amino acids: CASSSGLAGSYEQYF. CDR3 DNA sequence: TGTGCCAGCAGTTCAGGGCTAGCGGGCTCCTACGAGCAGTACTTC.

The sample holds one count of this clone. The sample carries other DNA sequences with the same CDR3. The chain carries TRBV6-1 and TRBJ2-2; a possible D gene is TRBD1 (5 bases). The germline V gene encodes CDR1 MNHNS and CDR2 SASEGT. The V and J ends lost 8 bases and 2 bases respectively, with 12 bases between them. The CDR3 spans 14 residues. The CDR3 spells CASETGTNTGELFF. The CDR3 coding sequence is TGTGCCAGCGAAACAGGCACTAACACCGGGGAGCTGTTTTTT.

This CDR3 is CASTETDTYTEAFF. The CDR3 DNA is TGTGCCAGCACCGAGACAGATACTTACACTGAAGCTTTCTTT. The V and J genes are TRBV28 and TRBJ1-1; possible D gene TRBD1, 5 bases. There are 14 residues in the CDR3. Per germline, CDR1 MDHEN and CDR2 SYDVKM. V lost 7 bases and J 3 bases, leaving 15 bases between the germline ends. The whole variable domain, remainder taken from reference TRBV28 and TRBJ1-1, is DVKVTQSSRYLVKRTGEKVFLECVQDMDHENMFWYRQDPGLGLRLIYFSYDVKMKEKGDIPEGYSVSREKKERFSLILESASTNQTSMYLCASTETDTYTEAFFGQGTRLTVV.

The chain is built from TRBV4-1 and TRBJ1-1; the D gene is possibly TRBD1 (6 bases). The CDR3 spans 16 residues. Germline CDR1 reads MGHRA; CDR2 reads YSYEKL. Trimming stripped 3 bases from V and 5 bases from J, with 19 bases between. The CDR3 DNA follows: TGCGCCAGCAGCCACCACCCCGGGACATTAATAACTGAAGCTTTCTTT. Amino acids: CASSHHPGTLITEAFF.

This rearrangement joins TRBV6-6 to TRBJ2-7; perhaps TRBD2 as D (5 bases). The CDR3 runs 13 residues. V dropped 3 bases and J dropped 5 bases, with 11 bases sitting between them. The germline gives CDR1 MNHNY, CDR2 SVGAGI (reference sequence). The CDR3 coding sequence is TGTGCCAGCAGTTATGAGGGAAAGAACGAGCAGTACTTC. It is translated as CASSYEGKNEQYF.

The rearrangement joins TRBV27 to TRBJ2-3; 9 positions agree with TRBD2. This CDR3 is built from 19 residues. Germline values: CDR1 MNHEY, CDR2 SMNVEV (reference sequence). Trimming took 6 bases from V and 5 from J; bases not matched to a gene: 21. The CDR3 reads CASSSWGGGRASSLDTQYF. In nucleotides, the CDR3 is TGTGCCAGCAGCTCCTGGGGTGGCGGGAGGGCCTCGTCACTAGATACGCAGTATTTT.

The chain links TRBV21-1 to TRBJ2-7; the table's D call TRBD2 went unverified against the DNA. TRBV21-1 is a recognized pseudogene. The CDR3 consists of 17 residues. The chain's CDR3 is CASSKARRLAGSYEQYF. The DNA for the CDR3 is TGTGCCAGCAGCAAAGCGCGAAGACTAGCGGGCTCCTACGAGCAGTACTTC.

The chain is built from TRBV19 and TRBJ1-5, with D hard to call. Trimming removed 1 base at V and 2 bases at J, with 15 bases between. The CDR3 extends over 17 amino acids. Germline lookup yields CDR1 LNHDA and CDR2 SQIVND (reference sequence). CDR3 region: CASSIGPAEEGNQPQHF. The DNA of the CDR3 is TGTGCCAGTAGTATAGGCCCTGCGGAGGAAGGCAATCAGCCCCAGCATTTT.

The chain joins TRBV19 to TRBJ2-6, with D unresolved. The CDR3 consists of 14 residues. Germline loops: CDR1 LNHDA, CDR2 SQIVND (reference sequence). Between the trimmed V and J ends, which lost 8 bases and 4 bases, there was a span of 12 bases. CDR3 coding DNA: TGTGCCAGTTCCCCCTCCTTGGGGGCCAACGTCCTGACTTTC. It is translated as CASSPSLGANVLTF.

The chain has TRBV7-6 and TRBJ2-5; 8 nucleotides match TRBD2. Judging by the DNA end, TRBJ2-7 fits better; the J call may be wrong. Germline assignment: CDR1 SGHVS and CDR2 FNYEAQ. The CDR3 spans 20 residues. CDR3 bases: TGTGCCAGCAGCTTGGGCCCGGGACTAGGGAATAGTTTCAGCTCCTACGAGCAGTACTTC. The encoded protein is CASSLGPGLGNSFSSYEQYF.

This clone was detected a few times. The chain employs TRBV5-4 and TRBJ1-1, with unresolved D. Germline CDR1 is SGHNT and CDR2 is YYREEE (reference sequence). V was cut by 3 bases and J by 8 bases, with 11 bases left in between. The CDR3 has 12 residues. CDR3 coding DNA: TGTGCCAGCAGCTACGAAGGGAGGGAAGCTTTCTTT. The encoded protein is CASSYEGREAFF.

V and J are TRBV11-2 and TRBJ2-7; D is uncertain. V lost 5 bases and J lost 0, with 11 bases in between. Germline CDR1 and CDR2: SGHAT and FQNNGV. The CDR3 covers 14 residues. The CDR3 protein is CASSPLGNSYEQYF. As DNA, the CDR3 is TGTGCCAGCAGCCCACTTGGGAACTCCTACGAGCAGTACTTC.

V and J are TRBV11-2 and TRBJ2-5; D is ambiguous. CDR3 length: 13 amino acids. V gave up 0 bases and J gave up 7 bases, with 9 bases separating them. Germline V gene data show CDR1 as SGHAT and CDR2 as FQNNGV. This CDR3 is CASSLEAFGTQYF. CDR3 DNA: TGTGCCAGCAGCTTAGAGGCGTTTGGGACCCAGTACTTC. The full variable domain, completed using reference TRBV11-2 and TRBJ2-5, is EAGVAQSPRYKIIEKRQSVAFWCNPISGHATLYWYQQILGQGPKLLIQFQNNGVVDDSQLPKDRFSAERLKGVDSTLKIQPAKLEDSAVYLCASSLEAFGTQYFGPGTRLLVL.

This chain links TRBV7-9 with TRBJ1-5, with 7 bases lining up with TRBD1. The CDR3 covers 13 residues. Germline-derived CDR1 and CDR2 are SEHNR and FQNEAQ (reference sequence). J lost 7 bases, V lost 5 bases, and 5 bases had no gene match. The CDR3 reads CASSPPGGQPQHF. The CDR3 DNA reads TGTGCCAGCAGCCCCCCAGGGGGACAGCCCCAGCATTTT. Full variable domain (missing parts from reference TRBV7-9 and TRBJ1-5): DTGVSQNPRHKITKRGQNVTFRCDPISEHNRLYWYRQTLGQGPEFLTYFQNEAQLEKSRLLSDRFSAERPKGSFSTLEIQRTEQGDSAMYLCASSPPGGQPQHFGDGTRLSIL.

The chain employs TRBV30 and TRBJ2-7, with D uncertain. The CDR3 length is 15 residues. V lost 1 base and J 6 bases, leaving 19 bases between the germline ends. Germline CDR1 reads GTSNPN; CDR2 reads SVGIG (reference sequence). The CDR3 bases are TGTGCCTGGAGTGAACCCGGGTCTGCCTCTCTCGAGCAGTACTTC. Protein: CAWSEPGSASLEQYF.

The chain is built from TRBV5-1 and TRBJ1-5; 7 bases agree with TRBD1. This CDR3 has 15 amino acids. Germline V gives CDR1 SGHRS, CDR2 YFSETQ. Trimming cost V 2 bases and J 0 bases; bases outside gene matches: 2. The CDR3: CASSLGTDSNQPQHF. CDR3 coding DNA: TGCGCCAGCAGCTTAGGGACAGATAGCAATCAGCCCCAGCATTTT.

V and J are TRBV7-2 and TRBJ2-1; TRBD2 agrees at 8 bases. V lost 1 base and J lost 7; bases outside the gene matches: 12. Germline CDR1 reads SGHTA; CDR2 reads FQGNSA. This CDR3 has 17 residues. CDR3 region: CASSLVVSGALENEQFF. The CDR3 DNA is TGTGCCAGCAGCTTAGTGGTTAGCGGGGCCCTTGAGAATGAGCAGTTCTTC.